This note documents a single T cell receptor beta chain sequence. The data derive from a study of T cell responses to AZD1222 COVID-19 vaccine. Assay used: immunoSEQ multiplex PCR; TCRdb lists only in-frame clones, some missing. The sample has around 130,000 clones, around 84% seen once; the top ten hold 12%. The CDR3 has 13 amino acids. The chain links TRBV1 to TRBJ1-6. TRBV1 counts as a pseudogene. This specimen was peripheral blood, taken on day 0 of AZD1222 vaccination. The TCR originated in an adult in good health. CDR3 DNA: TGCACCAGCAGCACGTGTGTGAATTCACCCCTCCACTTT. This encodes CTSSTCVNSPLHF.